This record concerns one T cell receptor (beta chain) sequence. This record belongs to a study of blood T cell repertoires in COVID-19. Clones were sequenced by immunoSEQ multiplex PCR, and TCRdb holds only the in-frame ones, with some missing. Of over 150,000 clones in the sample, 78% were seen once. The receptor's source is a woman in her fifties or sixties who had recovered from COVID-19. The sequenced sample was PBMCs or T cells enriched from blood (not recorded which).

CDR3 nucleotides: TGTGCCAGTAGTGACGCGGGGTACGCTGAAAAACTGTTTTTT. It translates to CASSDAGYAEKLFF. The V and J genes are TRBV19 and TRBJ1-4; D is unresolved. Germline CDR1 is LNHDA and CDR2 is SQIVND (reference sequence). The CDR3 runs 14 residues. V lost 5 bases, J lost 7 bases, and 14 bases lay in between.